One sample yielded the 21 T cell receptor beta chains listed below, sequenced in a study of response to subunit inactivated influenza vaccine. In TCRdb, the RT-PCR reads were re-called with MiXCR into one record per CDR3 protein. This table holds more than 450,000 distinct CDR3 sequences, approximately 7.1% found once. The input for sequencing was PBMCs from blood, taken around 25 months after vaccination. Receptor source: a man in his fifties or sixties who received an inactivated influenza vaccine.

This clonotype was counted many times. The chain is built from TRBV12-3 or TRBV12-4 and TRBJ2-1; perhaps TRBD2 as D (5 bases). The ends were cut back, 6 bases at V and 2 bases at J, with 8 bases in the middle. The CDR3 spans 13 residues. The CDR3 DNA reads as TGTGCCAGCAGATTCGGGGCCTACAATGAGCAGTTCTTC. This codes for CASRFGAYNEQFF.

This clonotype was detected many times. V usage is TRBV5-1 and J usage is TRBJ2-1, with TRBD1 identical over 8 bases. Unmatched junction bases numbered 6, after V lost 4 bases and J lost 3 bases. Germline V CDR1 and CDR2: SGHRS, YFSETQ. This CDR3 contains 15 residues. The DNA for the CDR3 is TGCGCCAGCAGCCCGGGACAGGTTGACTACAATGAGCAGTTCTTC. It codes for CASSPGQVDYNEQFF.

This clonotype was seen more than once but under ten times. This chain connects TRBV7-2 to TRBJ1-3; TRBD1 matches 9 bases. This CDR3 has 15 amino acids. With 8 bases clipped from V and 4 bases from J, the junction kept 9 bases outside the gene matches. Per germline, CDR1 SGHTA and CDR2 FQGNSA. CDR3 in amino acids: CASSPDRGNGNTIYF. The CDR3 bases are TGTGCCAGCTCCCCGGACAGGGGTAACGGAAACACCATATATTTT.

The chain employs TRBV7-6 and TRBJ2-1; D ambiguous. Deletions cut 4 bases from V and 4 bases from J, with 23 bases between. Germline values: CDR1 SGHVS, CDR2 FNYEAQ. The CDR3 loop spans 18 amino acids. CDR3: CASSSGRFGYNGYNEQFF. The CDR3 DNA follows: TGTGCCAGCAGCTCAGGCCGCTTTGGGTATAACGGTTACAATGAGCAGTTCTTC.

J is TRBJ2-1 and V is TRBV5-1, with TRBD1 identical over 7 bases. With 4 bases clipped from V and 0 bases from J, the junction kept 7 bases outside the gene matches. The CDR3 totals 16 residues. The V gene's germline CDR1 is SGHRS and CDR2 YFSETQ. CDR3 region: CASSLGQPSSYNEQFF. DNA of the CDR3: TGCGCCAGCAGCCTGGGACAGCCCAGCTCCTACAATGAGCAGTTCTTC.

The genes are TRBV7-2 and TRBJ2-1, with TRBD2 matching over 7 bases. V gave up 5 bases and J gave up 3 bases; unmatched junction bases: 10. Germline V lookup: CDR1 SGHTA, CDR2 FQGNSA. The CDR3 is 16 residues long. CDR3 in DNA: TGTGCCAGCAGCCCCGGGGTGTGGGGGGGCTACAATGAGCAGTTCTTC. It specifies CASSPGVWGGYNEQFF.

The rearrangement joins TRBV28 to TRBJ2-7; D unclear. Germline values: CDR1 MDHEN, CDR2 SYDVKM. Trimming stripped 6 bases from V and 1 base from J, with 16 bases between. CDR3 length: 15 amino acids. CDR3 in amino acids: CASRIRAGSSYEQYF. CDR3 nucleotides: TGTGCCAGCAGAATTAGGGCAGGAAGTTCCTACGAGCAGTACTTC.

V gene TRBV7-3 combines with J gene TRBJ2-1; 11 positions agree with TRBD2. The CDR3 totals 15 residues. V shed 5 bases and J 8 bases; nucleotides not matched to a gene: 8. CDR1 SGHTA and CDR2 FQGTGA come from the germline V gene. The CDR3 DNA reads TGTGCCAGCAGCGTCACTAGCGGGAGCATTTATGAGCAGTTCTTC. Translating it yields CASSVTSGSIYEQFF.

The CDR3 coding sequence is TGCGCCAGCAGCAGGACTAGCGGGGAGGCCCAGTACTTC. Translating gives CASSRTSGEAQYF. The rearrangement uses TRBV5-1 and TRBJ2-5; 12 nucleotides line up with TRBD2. After removal of 4 bases from V and 9 bases from J, the junction contained 4 bases not matched to a gene. Per the germline V gene, CDR1 is SGHRS and CDR2 is YFSETQ. The CDR3 spans 13 residues.

This clonotype was seen only a few times. The chain links TRBV30 to TRBJ2-5; D is undetermined. Trimming left V 4 bases short and J 2 bases short, with 11 bases between. From germline, CDR1 is GTSNPN and CDR2 SVGIG (reference sequence). The CDR3 is 13 amino acids. CDR3 bases: TGTGCCTGGACGGCCATTAGTCAAGAGACCCAGTACTTC. Protein: CAWTAISQETQYF.

In this sample, this clonotype turned up a few times. The chain has TRBV20-1 and TRBJ2-1; the D gene could be TRBD1 or TRBD2 (5 bases each). This CDR3 has 15 residues. CDR1 DFQATT and CDR2 SNEGSKA come from the germline V gene (reference sequence). V lost 6 bases and J 1 base, leaving 16 bases between the germline ends. For the CDR3, the DNA is TGCAGTGCCGGGGTAGGGGCTAGGTCCTACAATGAGCAGTTCTTC. Translation: CSAGVGARSYNEQFF.

In its sample, this clonotype was seen many times. The rearrangement uses TRBV6-1 and TRBJ2-3, with 7 bases identical to TRBD1. The CDR3 is 13 residues long. Germline-derived CDR1 and CDR2 are MNHNS and SASEGT. Trimming cost V 8 bases and J 1 base; bases outside gene matches: 3. DNA of the CDR3: TGTGCCAGCGACAGGGACGGCACAGATACGCAGTATTTT. Its translation is CASDRDGTDTQYF.

The genes are TRBV15 and TRBJ2-1; 7 bases line up with TRBD2. CDR3 size: 17 residues. The germline CDR1 and CDR2 sequences are LNHNV and YYDKDF (reference sequence). With 0 bases clipped from V and 2 bases from J, the junction kept 7 bases outside the gene matches. The CDR3 bases are TGTGCCACCAGCAGAGAAGGCCAGGGAGGGACCTACAATGAGCAGTTCTTC. Protein product: CATSREGQGGTYNEQFF.

The chain is built from TRBV5-6 and TRBJ2-3; the D gene is possibly TRBD2 (5 bases). Germline-derived CDR1 and CDR2 are SGHDT and YYEEEE. V was shortened by 0 bases and J by 2 bases, with 13 bases between the two germline ends. The CDR3 is 16 residues long. CDR3 sequence reads: CASSLDSAVLTDTQYF. Written as DNA, the CDR3 is TGTGCCAGCAGCTTGGATAGCGCCGTCCTCACAGATACGCAGTATTTT.

The chain links TRBV7-2 to TRBJ2-5; D remains ambiguous. This CDR3 has 12 residues. Germline loops: CDR1 SGHTA, CDR2 FQGNSA. V lost 6 bases and J 3 bases, leaving 8 bases between the germline ends. CDR3 sequence reads: CASRLLKETQYF. For the CDR3, the DNA is TGTGCCAGCAGGTTACTAAAAGAGACCCAGTACTTC.

The chain has TRBV7-6 and TRBJ2-3; 7 nucleotides match TRBD2. From germline, CDR1 is SGHVS and CDR2 FNYEAQ. The V segment lost 4 bases and the J segment 9 bases; nucleotides outside the gene matches: 16. CDR3 length: 16 amino acids. CDR3 amino acids: CASSSAGDYQYGTQYF. CDR3 DNA: TGTGCCAGCAGCTCGGCTGGGGACTACCAATACGGAACGCAGTATTTT. Complete variable domain (other parts from reference TRBV7-6 and TRBJ2-3): GAGVSQSPRYKVTKRGQDVALRCDPISGHVSLYWYRQALGQGPEFLTYFNYEAQQDKSGLPNDRFSAERPEGSISTLTIQRTEQRDSAMYRCASSSAGDYQYGTQYFGPGTRLTVL.

This clonotype showed up many times. The chain recombines TRBV12-3 or TRBV12-4 with TRBJ2-2; D gene unclear. CDR3 length: 14 residues. With 3 bases removed from V and 2 bases from J, the gap between germline ends came to 7 bases. Here the CDR3 reads CASSLASNTGELFF. CDR3 in DNA: TGTGCCAGCAGTTTGGCCAGTAACACCGGGGAGCTGTTTTTT.

The V gene is TRBV5-1, the J gene TRBJ2-1; D not resolved. CDR3 length: 16 amino acids. Trimming stripped 0 bases from V and 0 bases from J, with 10 bases between. CDR1 SGHRS and CDR2 YFSETQ come from the germline V gene. The CDR3 DNA follows: TGCGCCAGCAGCTTGGGGGGTTTCGGCTCCTACAATGAGCAGTTCTTC. Its protein product is CASSLGGFGSYNEQFF.

This clonotype was detected a few times. The chain uses TRBV12-3 or TRBV12-4 and TRBJ2-1; D may correspond to TRBD1 or TRBD2 (5 bases each). The V gene lost 6 bases and the J gene lost 9 bases, with 12 bases spanning the gap. CDR3 size: 12 residues. The CDR3 DNA reads TGTGCCAGCAGCGACGGGGACGTTGAGCAGTTCTTC. It translates to CASSDGDVEQFF.

This clonotype was counted ten times or more. The chain joins TRBV20-1 to TRBJ1-2, with a possible D match to TRBD1 (6 bases). The CDR3 covers 16 residues. The germline V gene has CDR1 DFQATT and CDR2 SNEGSKA (reference sequence). Trimming left V 0 bases short and J 6 bases short, with 20 bases between. CDR3 coding DNA: TGCAGTGCTAGAGAAGGGGGAAAGGCTTCAATCAATGGCTACACCTTC. Its protein is CSAREGGKASINGYTF.

This clonotype was counted at least ten times. This chain links TRBV27 with TRBJ2-2; 13 bases are a match to TRBD2. There are 17 residues in the CDR3. CDR1 and CDR2 (germline): MNHEY, SMNVEV (reference sequence). Trimming cost V 5 bases and J 0 bases; bases outside gene matches: 3. The chain's CDR3 is CASSTSGRAANTGELFF. CDR3 in DNA: TGTGCCAGCAGTACTAGCGGGAGGGCCGCGAACACCGGGGAGCTGTTTTTT.